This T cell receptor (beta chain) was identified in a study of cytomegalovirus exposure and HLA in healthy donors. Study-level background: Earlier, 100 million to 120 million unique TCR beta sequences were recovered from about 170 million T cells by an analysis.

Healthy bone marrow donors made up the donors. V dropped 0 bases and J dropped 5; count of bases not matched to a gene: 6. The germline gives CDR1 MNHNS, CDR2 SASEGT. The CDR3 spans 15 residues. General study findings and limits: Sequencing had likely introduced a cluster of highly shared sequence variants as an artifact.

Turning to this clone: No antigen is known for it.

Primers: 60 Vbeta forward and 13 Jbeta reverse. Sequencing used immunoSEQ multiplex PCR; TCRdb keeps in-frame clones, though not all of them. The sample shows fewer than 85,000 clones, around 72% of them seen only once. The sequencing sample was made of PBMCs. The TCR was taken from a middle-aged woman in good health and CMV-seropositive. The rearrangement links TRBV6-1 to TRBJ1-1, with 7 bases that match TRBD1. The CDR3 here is CASSEAGGQGTEAFF. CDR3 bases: TGTGCCAGCAGTGAAGCAGGGGGCCAGGGGACTGAAGCTTTCTTT.